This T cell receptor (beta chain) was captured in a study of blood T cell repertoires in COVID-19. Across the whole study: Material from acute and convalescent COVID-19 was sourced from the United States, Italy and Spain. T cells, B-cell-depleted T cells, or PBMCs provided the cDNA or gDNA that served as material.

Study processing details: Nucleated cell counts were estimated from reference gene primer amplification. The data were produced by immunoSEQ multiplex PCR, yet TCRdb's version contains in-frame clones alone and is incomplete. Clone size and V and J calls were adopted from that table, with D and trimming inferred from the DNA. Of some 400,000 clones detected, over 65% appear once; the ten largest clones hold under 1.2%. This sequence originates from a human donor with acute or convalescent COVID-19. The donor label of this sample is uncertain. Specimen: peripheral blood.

The CDR3 here is CASSETDWYMNTEAFF. CDR3 DNA: TGTGCCAGCAGTGAAACGGACTGGTACATGAACACTGAAGCTTTCTTT. The V and J genes are TRBV6-1 and TRBJ1-1; D is unresolved. Trimming stripped 2 bases from V and 0 bases from J, with 13 bases between. This CDR3 is built from 16 residues. Looked up from germline, CDR1 is MNHNS and CDR2 is SASEGT.